The entry below describes one T cell receptor beta chain. Its antigen is currently unknown. The source of the sample is a study of T cell clonotyping in hematopoietic cell transplantation. The data were produced by immunoSEQ multiplex PCR, yet TCRdb's version contains in-frame clones alone and is incomplete. The sample has about 4,200 clones, around three quarters seen once; the top ten hold about 34%. Blood collection times were about day -28 and days 30, 100, 180 posttransplant. Whole-study findings and limits: Cells were unsorted, so CD4 and CD8 contributions were not separated. Graft donor and pretransplant recipient Inverse Simpson Index values predicted broader posttransplant TCR diversity.

Trimming removed 4 bases from V and 4 bases from J; junction bases left unmatched: 4. The CDR3 extends over 16 amino acids. CDR1 is SGHRS, CDR2 YFSETQ, per germline. The source of this sequence is a male patient in his fifties who had an allogeneic stem cell transplant from an unrelated donor, so the T cells may come from the graft donor. Some clones in this sample may be carry-over from other donors' samples. Material: peripheral blood mononuclear cells, obtained 100 days after allogeneic stem cell transplant. This sequence joins TRBV5-1 and TRBJ2-5; 16 positions agree with TRBD2. The CDR3 spells CASSPGLAGGRETQYF. The CDR3 DNA reads as TGCGCCAGCAGCCCGGGACTAGCGGGAGGGCGAGAGACCCAGTACTTC. Full variable domain (outside the CDR3, taken from reference TRBV5-1 and TRBJ2-5): KAGVTQTPRYLIKTRGQQVTLSCSPISGHRSVSWYQQTPGQGLQFLFEYFSETQRNKGNFPGRFSGRQFSNSRSEMNVSTLELGDSALYLCASSPGLAGGRETQYFGPGTRLLVL.